This T cell receptor beta chain was retrieved from a study of shared clonotypes between healthy human individuals (dated by TCRdb to 2019 to 2021). With regard to the full study: Three men and a couple of women, aged 18 to 49 years, made up the cohort. For each donor, CD4 naive and CD4 memory were each run on three plates, CD8 naive on two plates, and CD8 memory on one plate. To estimate repertoire size and how much clonotype sharing occurs between individuals, the study deeply sequenced the blood TCR repertoires of roughly 5 healthy adults. Different laboratories and diverse techniques were used to prepare libraries and sequence TCR repertoires, to increase sequencing depth and limit assay-specific biases. Each donor's leukapheresis produced roughly between roughly 0.94 and 9.5 billion PBMCs.

Study-wide conclusions, independent of this receptor: Incomplete sequencing was indicated by rarefaction of sorted-subset datasets, despite the large sequencing depth. Sampling was limited to blood, and TCR repertoires in tissue likely differ from TCR repertoires in blood. Clonotypes shared by all four sorted-subset donors showed higher generation probabilities than non-shared clonotypes. Pairwise subsampling indicated that sequencing depth was expected to affect the degree of clonotype sharing among donors. Estimated clonotype richness was generally larger for naive than for memory subsets. Because the study included only a small number of donors, the genetic and exposure-history diversity represented was limited. Across a few donors, 4.5% to 6.5% of naive CD4, roughly 3.5% of naive CD8, roughly 2.3% of memory CD4, and over 0.35% of memory CD8 clonotypes were shared.

Using the deep immunoSEQ assay, multiplex PCR amplified TCR CDR3 regions from genomic DNA. For each cell subset, the extracted genomic DNA was distributed evenly across all wells of several immunoSEQ 96-well plates, and each plate served as one replicate. For sorted subsets, each replicate PCR was loaded with approximately 0.2 ug genomic DNA, equivalent to about 33,000 T cell genomes. Purified libraries were measured with a Qubit 3.0 fluorometer, size-checked on a Bioanalyzer 2100, and measured again with the KAPA Library Quantification kit. A separate single-read 150-cycle Illumina NextSeq 550 flow cell was used to sequence each immunoSEQ 96-well plate. The study's processing was this. Because the immunoSEQ output included only junctional sequences and no quality scores, the filtering could not be the same as the filtering used for full-length reads. Sequences were annotated with PyIR, a Python wrapper for IgBLAST v1.9, and V/J genes and CDR3 were assigned using IMGT germline references. Any read was removed if the V/J assignment was weak (E-value above 1e-6), the CDR3 was missing, or the read contained stop codons, out-of-frame junctions, or ambiguous translated residues. V3J clonotypes were defined as sequences sharing an identical inferred V gene, J gene, and CDR3 amino acid sequence. Percentage overlap between repertoires was calculated by dividing the number of shared unique clonotypes by the size of the smaller repertoire. Repertoire richness was assessed with RTK rarefaction, the Chao1 estimator, and Recon v2.1 estimates of unobserved clonotypes. OLGA was used to compute generation probabilities for all TCRbeta clonotypes that the gDNA method yielded from a handful of donors. The clones in this table, taken by TCRdb from immuneACCESS, are in-frame only. Not every clone is retained; where verified, under half of the shortfall comes from an unresolved V gene, and the cause of the rest is unknown. The D gene and trimming were derived from the DNA, and the V and J assignments and clone size from that table. This sample comprises roughly 570,000 clones, about 98% of them detected only once. The ten top clones hold 0.3% of the sample.

According to the germline V gene, CDR1 reads SGDLS and CDR2 reads YYNGEE. The CDR3, cysteine through phenylalanine, is 16 amino acids long. The entry retains the CDR3 DNA only, 48 bases that are in frame from base 1. Trimming accounts for 7 bases at V and 7 bases at J, while the number of junction bases matched to no gene is 14. CD8 naive samples were obtained by positive selection for CCR7 among CD45RO-negative cells, yielding a CD45RA+CCR7+ population from which TemRA cells were excluded. The donors were healthy, HIV-negative adults who had no recently reported acute infections or vaccinations. Only Caucasian adults living in Nashville, Tennessee, USA were represented among the donors. Blood was collected by leukapheresis, and PBMCs were isolated by Ficoll-Histopaque density gradient centrifugation and then cryopreserved in liquid nitrogen vapor phase. Analytical flow cytometry was used to check the purity and quantity of each magnetically sorted T cell population. Each sorted fraction had its genomic DNA isolated and then quantified by UV absorbance on a Nanodrop 2000c.

As for this clone: This clone's antigen is unknown. Base qualities are not at hand, and no much larger clone is one base apart.

The rearrangement joined TRBV9 to TRBJ2-1, and TRBD2 aligns with 10 junction nucleotides. This receptor was taken from a man younger than 40 in good health. The sequenced sample consisted of naive CD8+ T cells sorted from blood. This specimen's cell subset or site label, interpreted: CD45RA+CCR7+. The CDR3 corresponds to CASGISPGTSENEQFF. DNA sequence: TGTGCCAGCGGGATCTCACCGGGGACTAGCGAAAATGAGCAGTTCTTC.